This TCR beta chain derives from a study of blood T cells in healthy people across ages. This clonotype has only a few counts. A J-beta primer mix and a sample-barcoded 5' primer were used in a second PCR of about 7 to 12 cycles. Through a template-switch adaptor with 12 random nucleotides, each cDNA molecule received a tag. Using its own MiXCR run on the 5' RACE reads, TCRdb lists one record per CDR3 protein. The sample has approximately 730,000 distinct CDR3 sequences, roughly 47% seen once; the top ten hold about 20%. RNA extraction gave at least 5 micrograms of total RNA per sample. Trimming removed 2 bases from V and 11 bases from J, with 9 bases in between. CDR1 and CDR2 (germline): SGHVS, FNYEAQ. The CDR3 has 11 residues.

What was sequenced was blood. The J gene is TRBJ2-5, the V gene TRBV7-6; D may be TRBD2 (6 bases). This TCR was recovered from a woman aged 55-75 years in good health. The CDR3 region has the DNA TGTGCCAGCAGCTTAAAACTAGCACAGTACTTC. Translation gives CASSLKLAQYF.